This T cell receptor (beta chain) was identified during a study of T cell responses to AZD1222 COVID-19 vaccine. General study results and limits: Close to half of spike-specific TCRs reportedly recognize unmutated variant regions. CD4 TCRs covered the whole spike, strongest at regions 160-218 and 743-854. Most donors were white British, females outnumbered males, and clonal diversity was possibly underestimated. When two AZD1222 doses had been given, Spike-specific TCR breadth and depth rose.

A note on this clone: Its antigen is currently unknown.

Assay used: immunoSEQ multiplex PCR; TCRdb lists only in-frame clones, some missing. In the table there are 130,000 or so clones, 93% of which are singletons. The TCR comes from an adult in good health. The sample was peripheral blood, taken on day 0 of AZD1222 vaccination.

The CDR3 here is CASSLAGGSVNNSPLHF. As DNA, the CDR3 is TGTGCCAGCAGCTTGGCCGGGGGCTCGGTTAATAATTCACCCCTCCACTTT. This chain uses TRBV5-4 with TRBJ1-6; maybe TRBD1 (6 bases). The CDR3 runs to 17 residues. V lost 0 bases and J 5 bases, leaving 15 bases between the germline ends. Germline V gives CDR1 SGHNT, CDR2 YYREEE (reference sequence).